These 8 T cell receptor beta chains were sequenced from one sample in a study of technical replicates of blood from several donors. Method: immunoSEQ multiplex PCR; TCRdb's copy keeps in-frame clones and lacks some. This table holds 10,000 to 13,000 clones, roughly 94% found once. Sequenced sample: PBMCs. All receptors come from a human donor in good health.

V and J are TRBV7-9 and TRBJ2-7; D is possibly TRBD2 (5 bases). Trimming took 5 bases from V and 6 from J, leaving 14 bases between them. This CDR3 is built from 13 residues. Germline V gene sequence: CDR1 SEHNR, CDR2 FQNEAQ (reference sequence). DNA for the CDR3: TGTGCCAGCAGCCCCTCACTAGTGGTCGAGCAGTACTTC. It encodes CASSPSLVVEQYF. The variable domain in full, with the rest retrieved from reference TRBV7-9 and TRBJ2-7, is DTGVSQNPRHKITKRGQNVTFRCDPISEHNRLYWYRQTLGQGPEFLTYFQNEAQLEKSRLLSDRFSAERPKGSFSTLEIQRTEQGDSAMYLCASSPSLVVEQYFGPGTRLTVT.

The chain couples TRBV10-3 to TRBJ2-3, with 10 bases aligning to TRBD2. The germline CDR1 and CDR2 sequences are ENHRY and SYGVKD. The V gene end was trimmed by 7 bases and the J gene end by 1 base; junction bases not matched to a gene: 8. The CDR3 runs to 16 residues. CDR3 residues: CAINRGAGGGTDTQYF. The CDR3 DNA follows: TGTGCCATCAATCGGGGAGCGGGAGGGGGCACAGATACGCAGTATTTT.

This chain connects TRBV5-6 to TRBJ2-7; TRBD1 aligns across 8 bases. The germline V gene has CDR1 SGHDT and CDR2 YYEEEE. Trimming cost V 2 bases and J 3 bases; bases outside gene matches: 10. This CDR3 is built from 16 residues. The DNA of the CDR3 is TGTGCCAGCAGCTTAGCCCCAGGGGGCGAGCGCTACGAGCAGTACTTC. This codes for CASSLAPGGERYEQYF. Combining the CDR3 with reference TRBV5-6 and TRBJ2-7 gives the whole variable domain DAGVTQSPTHLIKTRGQQVTLRCSPKSGHDTVSWYQQALGQGPQFIFQYYEEEERQRGNFPDRFSGHQFPNYSSELNVNALLLGDSALYLCASSLAPGGERYEQYFGPGTRLTVT.

The V and J genes are TRBV28 and TRBJ1-2; weak D call: TRBD1 (6 bases). Per germline, CDR1 MDHEN and CDR2 SYDVKM. The CDR3 spans 15 residues. Trimming took 2 bases from V and 2 from J, leaving 12 bases between them. CDR3 protein: CASSLGQFLNYGYTF. For the CDR3, the DNA is TGTGCCAGCAGTTTAGGACAGTTTCTCAACTATGGCTACACCTTC.

The chain has TRBV5-8 and TRBJ2-5, with TRBD1 identical over 9 bases. This CDR3 contains 15 residues. Per germline, CDR1 SGHTS and CDR2 YDEGEE. The V gene end was trimmed by 3 bases and the J gene end by 5 bases; junction bases not matched to a gene: 8. The CDR3 region is CASSSWDRASETQYF. The CDR3 DNA reads TGTGCCAGCAGCTCCTGGGACAGGGCTAGCGAGACCCAGTACTTC.

The chain couples TRBV6-4 to TRBJ1-1; TRBD1 matches at 10 bases. The CDR3 consists of 15 residues. V was pared by 6 bases and J by 7 bases, with 11 bases of the junction left unmatched. In germline, CDR1 is MRHNA, CDR2 SNTAGT. The CDR3 nucleotides read TGTGCCAGCAGGGCGCAAGGGACAGGGGAAAGTGAAGCTTTCTTT. It translates to CASRAQGTGESEAFF.

The table lists this clone with a count of one. The rearrangement joins TRBV7-9 to TRBJ1-2, with unresolved D. V lost 1 base and J lost 0, with 12 bases in between. There are 16 residues in the CDR3. CDR1 is SEHNR, CDR2 FQNEAQ, per germline (reference sequence). The CDR3 protein is CASSLGGGRSNYGYTF. The CDR3 coding sequence is TGTGCCAGCAGCTTAGGTGGCGGGCGGTCTAACTATGGCTACACCTTC.

The chain combines TRBV27 with TRBJ2-7; tentatively, D is TRBD1 (6 bases). Germline values: CDR1 MNHEY, CDR2 SMNVEV (reference sequence). The CDR3 covers 13 residues. V was shortened by 5 bases and J by 5 bases, with 13 bases between the two germline ends. In DNA form, the CDR3 reads TGTGCCAGCAGTCATCAGGGGATCGACGAGCAGTACTTC. Its protein is CASSHQGIDEQYF.